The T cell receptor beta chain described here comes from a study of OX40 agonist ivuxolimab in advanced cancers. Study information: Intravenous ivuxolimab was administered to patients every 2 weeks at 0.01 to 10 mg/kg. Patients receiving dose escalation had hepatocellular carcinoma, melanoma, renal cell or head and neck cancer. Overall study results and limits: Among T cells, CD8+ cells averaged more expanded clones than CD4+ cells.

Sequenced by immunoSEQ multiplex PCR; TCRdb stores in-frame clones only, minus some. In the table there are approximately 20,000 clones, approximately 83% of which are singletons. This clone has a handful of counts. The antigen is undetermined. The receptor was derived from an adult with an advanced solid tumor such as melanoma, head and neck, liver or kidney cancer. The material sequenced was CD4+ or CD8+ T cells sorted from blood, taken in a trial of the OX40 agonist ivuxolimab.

CDR3 DNA sequence: TGCGCCAGCAGCCAAGACTACAGTGGGGTAGGATATGGCTACACCTTC. Translating gives CASSQDYSGVGYGYTF. The V gene is TRBV4-3, the J gene TRBJ1-2; no clear D. The germline V gene has CDR1 LGHNA and CDR2 YSLEER. Trimming stripped 0 bases from V and 5 bases from J, with 16 bases between. CDR3 size: 16 residues.